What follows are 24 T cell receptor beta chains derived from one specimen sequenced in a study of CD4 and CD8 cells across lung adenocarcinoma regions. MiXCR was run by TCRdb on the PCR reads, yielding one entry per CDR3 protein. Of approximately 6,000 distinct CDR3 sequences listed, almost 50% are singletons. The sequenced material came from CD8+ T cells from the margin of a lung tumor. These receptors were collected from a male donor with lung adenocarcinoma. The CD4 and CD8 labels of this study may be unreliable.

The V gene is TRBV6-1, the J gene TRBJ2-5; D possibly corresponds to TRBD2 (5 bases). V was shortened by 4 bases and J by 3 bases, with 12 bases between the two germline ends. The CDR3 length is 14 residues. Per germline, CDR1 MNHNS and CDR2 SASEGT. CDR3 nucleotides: TGTGCCAGCAGTGGGCCGAGGGCCGAAGAGACCCAGTACTTC. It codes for CASSGPRAEETQYF.

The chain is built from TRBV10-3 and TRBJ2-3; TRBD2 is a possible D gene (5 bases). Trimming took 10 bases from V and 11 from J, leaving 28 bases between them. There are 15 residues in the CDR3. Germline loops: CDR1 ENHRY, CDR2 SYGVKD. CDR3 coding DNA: TGTGCCAGGGGTGAACTGGGGATGAGCACCGGGGAGCAGTATTTT. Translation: CARGELGMSTGEQYF.

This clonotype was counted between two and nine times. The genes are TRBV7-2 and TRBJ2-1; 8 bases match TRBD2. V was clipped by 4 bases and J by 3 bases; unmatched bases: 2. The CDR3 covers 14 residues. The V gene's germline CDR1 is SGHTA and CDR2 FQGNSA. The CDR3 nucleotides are TGTGCCAGCAGCTCGCGGGGGGTCTACAATGAGCAGTTCTTC. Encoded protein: CASSSRGVYNEQFF.

CDR3 bases: TGTGCCAGCAGTACAGGGGGTCCCGGGGAGCTGTTTTTT. This translates into CASSTGGPGELFF. The J gene is TRBJ2-2, the V gene TRBV27, with 8 bases that match TRBD1. V shed 5 bases and J 6 bases; nucleotides not matched to a gene: 2. Germline V lookup: CDR1 MNHEY, CDR2 SMNVEV (reference sequence). This CDR3 comprises 13 residues.

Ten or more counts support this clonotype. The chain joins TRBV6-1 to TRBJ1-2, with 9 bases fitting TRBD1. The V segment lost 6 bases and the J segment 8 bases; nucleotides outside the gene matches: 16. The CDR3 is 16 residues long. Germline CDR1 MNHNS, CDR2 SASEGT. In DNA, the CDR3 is TGTGCCAGCAGCGGAACCGGGACAGGGTGGTTTTTAGGCTACACCTTC. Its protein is CASSGTGTGWFLGYTF.

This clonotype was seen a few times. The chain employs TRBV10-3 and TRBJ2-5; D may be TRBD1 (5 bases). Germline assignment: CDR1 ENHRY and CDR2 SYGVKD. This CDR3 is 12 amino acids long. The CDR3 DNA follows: TGTGTCTCTGGGCCAGGGCAAGAGACCCAGTACTTC. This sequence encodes CVSGPGQETQYF.

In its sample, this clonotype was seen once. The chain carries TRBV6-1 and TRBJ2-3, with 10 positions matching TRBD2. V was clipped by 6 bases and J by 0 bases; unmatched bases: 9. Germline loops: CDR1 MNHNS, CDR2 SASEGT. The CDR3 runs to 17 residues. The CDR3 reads CASRTAGLAVSTDTQYF. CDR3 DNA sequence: TGTGCCAGCAGGACGGCCGGACTAGCGGTTAGCACAGATACGCAGTATTTT.

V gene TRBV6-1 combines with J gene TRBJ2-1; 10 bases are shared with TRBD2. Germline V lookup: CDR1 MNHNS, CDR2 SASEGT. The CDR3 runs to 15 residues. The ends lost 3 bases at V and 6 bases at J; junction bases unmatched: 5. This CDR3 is CASSDLSGGANEQFF. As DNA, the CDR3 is TGTGCCAGCAGTGATTTGAGCGGGGGGGCCAATGAGCAGTTCTTC.

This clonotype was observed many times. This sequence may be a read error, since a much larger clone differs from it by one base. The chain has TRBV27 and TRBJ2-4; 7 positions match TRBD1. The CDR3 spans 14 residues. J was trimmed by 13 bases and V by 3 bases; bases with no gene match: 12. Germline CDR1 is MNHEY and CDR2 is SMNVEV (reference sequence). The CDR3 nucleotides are TGTGCCAGCAGTTTCCGACAGGGCCGGATTGAGCAGTACTTC. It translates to CASSFRQGRIEQYF.

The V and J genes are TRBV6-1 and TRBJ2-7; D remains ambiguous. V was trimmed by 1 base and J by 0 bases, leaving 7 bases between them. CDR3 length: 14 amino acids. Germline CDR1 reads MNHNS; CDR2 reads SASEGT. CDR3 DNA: TGTGCCAGCAGTGAAGGGCCCTCCTCCTACGAGCAGTACTTC. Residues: CASSEGPSSYEQYF.

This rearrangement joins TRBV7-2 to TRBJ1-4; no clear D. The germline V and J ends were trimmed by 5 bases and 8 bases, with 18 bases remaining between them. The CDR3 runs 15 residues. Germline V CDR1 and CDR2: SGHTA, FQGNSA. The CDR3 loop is CASSRISAMREKLFF. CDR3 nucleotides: TGTGCCAGCAGCCGTATTTCCGCTATGAGGGAAAAACTGTTTTTT.

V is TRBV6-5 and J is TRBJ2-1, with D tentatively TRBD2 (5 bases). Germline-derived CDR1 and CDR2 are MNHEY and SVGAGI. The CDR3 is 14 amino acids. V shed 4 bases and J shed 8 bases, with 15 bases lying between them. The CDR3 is CASSLDSRWDEQFF. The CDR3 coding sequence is TGTGCCAGCAGTTTGGACTCCCGGTGGGATGAGCAGTTCTTC.

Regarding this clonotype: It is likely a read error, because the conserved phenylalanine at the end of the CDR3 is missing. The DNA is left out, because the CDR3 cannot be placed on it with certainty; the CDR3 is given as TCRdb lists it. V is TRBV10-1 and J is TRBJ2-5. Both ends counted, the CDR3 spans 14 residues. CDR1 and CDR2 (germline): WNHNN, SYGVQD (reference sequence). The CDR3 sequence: CASSESGDTETRLL.

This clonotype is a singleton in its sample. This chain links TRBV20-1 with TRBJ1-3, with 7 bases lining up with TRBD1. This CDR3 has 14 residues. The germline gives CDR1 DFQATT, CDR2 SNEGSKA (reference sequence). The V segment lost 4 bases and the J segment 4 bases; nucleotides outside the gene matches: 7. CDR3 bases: TGCAGTGCTAATGCTTGGACAGGAGGAAACACCATATATTTT. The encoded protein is CSANAWTGGNTIYF.

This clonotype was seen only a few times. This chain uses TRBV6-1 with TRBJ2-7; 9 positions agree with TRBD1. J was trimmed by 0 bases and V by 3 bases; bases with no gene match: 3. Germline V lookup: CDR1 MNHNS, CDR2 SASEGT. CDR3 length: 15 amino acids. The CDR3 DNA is TGTGCCAGCAGTGAGGGACAGGGAAGCTCCTACGAGCAGTACTTC. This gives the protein CASSEGQGSSYEQYF.

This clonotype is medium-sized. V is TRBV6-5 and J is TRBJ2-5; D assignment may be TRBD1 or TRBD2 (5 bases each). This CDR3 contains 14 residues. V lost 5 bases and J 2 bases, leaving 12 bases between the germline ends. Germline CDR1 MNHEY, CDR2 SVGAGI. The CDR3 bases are TGTGCCAGCAGTAGGGACGGGGATCAAGAGACCCAGTACTTC. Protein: CASSRDGDQETQYF.

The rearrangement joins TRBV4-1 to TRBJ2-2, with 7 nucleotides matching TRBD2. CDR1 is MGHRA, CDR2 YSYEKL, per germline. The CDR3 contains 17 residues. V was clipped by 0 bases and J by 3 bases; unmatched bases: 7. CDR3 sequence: CASSQERRREYTGELFF. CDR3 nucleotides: TGCGCCAGCAGCCAAGAGCGACGGCGGGAGTACACCGGGGAGCTGTTTTTT.

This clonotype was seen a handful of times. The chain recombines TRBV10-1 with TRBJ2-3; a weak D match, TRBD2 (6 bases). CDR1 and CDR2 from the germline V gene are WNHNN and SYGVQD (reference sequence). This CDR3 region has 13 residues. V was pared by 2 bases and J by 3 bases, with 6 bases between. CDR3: CASSEAGTDTQYF. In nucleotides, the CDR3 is TGCGCCAGCAGTGAGGCGGGAACAGATACGCAGTATTTT.

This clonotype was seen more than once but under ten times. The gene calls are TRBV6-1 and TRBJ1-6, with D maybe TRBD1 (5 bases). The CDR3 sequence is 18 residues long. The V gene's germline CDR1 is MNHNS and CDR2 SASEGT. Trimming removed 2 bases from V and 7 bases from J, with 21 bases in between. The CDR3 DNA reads TGTGCCAGCAGTGAAAAGGTTGTCAGGGTCACCGGGAATTCACCCCTCCACTTT. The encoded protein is CASSEKVVRVTGNSPLHF.

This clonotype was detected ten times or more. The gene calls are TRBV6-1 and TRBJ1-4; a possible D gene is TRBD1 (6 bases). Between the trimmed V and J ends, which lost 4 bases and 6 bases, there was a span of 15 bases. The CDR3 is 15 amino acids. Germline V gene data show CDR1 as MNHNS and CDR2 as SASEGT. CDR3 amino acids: CASSGTGTSDEKLFF. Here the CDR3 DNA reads TGTGCCAGCAGTGGGACCGGGACATCGGATGAAAAACTGTTTTTT.

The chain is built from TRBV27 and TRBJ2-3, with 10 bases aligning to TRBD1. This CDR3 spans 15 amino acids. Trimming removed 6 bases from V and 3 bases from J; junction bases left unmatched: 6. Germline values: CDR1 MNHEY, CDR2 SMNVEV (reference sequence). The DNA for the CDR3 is TGTGCCAGCAGACGCCGGGACAGGGGAACAGATACGCAGTATTTT. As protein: CASRRRDRGTDTQYF.

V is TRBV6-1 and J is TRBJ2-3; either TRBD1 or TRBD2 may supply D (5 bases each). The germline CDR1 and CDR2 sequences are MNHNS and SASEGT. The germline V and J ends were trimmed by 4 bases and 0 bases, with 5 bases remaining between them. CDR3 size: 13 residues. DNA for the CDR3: TGTGCCAGCAGTGGGGACAGCACAGATACGCAGTATTTT. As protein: CASSGDSTDTQYF.

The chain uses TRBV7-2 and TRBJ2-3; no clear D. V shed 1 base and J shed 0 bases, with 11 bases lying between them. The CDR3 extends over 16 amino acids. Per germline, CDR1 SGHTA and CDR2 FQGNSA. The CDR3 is CASSLVDKTSTDTQYF. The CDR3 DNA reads TGTGCCAGCAGCTTAGTTGACAAAACTAGCACAGATACGCAGTATTTT.

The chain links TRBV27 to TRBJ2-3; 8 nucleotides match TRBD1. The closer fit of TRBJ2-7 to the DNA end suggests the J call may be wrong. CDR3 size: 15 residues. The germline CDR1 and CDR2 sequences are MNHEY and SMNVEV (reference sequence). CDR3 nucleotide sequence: TGTGCCAGCAGCAGGGGGCAGGTTTCATGGGACGAGCAGTACTTC. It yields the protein CASSRGQVSWDEQYF.